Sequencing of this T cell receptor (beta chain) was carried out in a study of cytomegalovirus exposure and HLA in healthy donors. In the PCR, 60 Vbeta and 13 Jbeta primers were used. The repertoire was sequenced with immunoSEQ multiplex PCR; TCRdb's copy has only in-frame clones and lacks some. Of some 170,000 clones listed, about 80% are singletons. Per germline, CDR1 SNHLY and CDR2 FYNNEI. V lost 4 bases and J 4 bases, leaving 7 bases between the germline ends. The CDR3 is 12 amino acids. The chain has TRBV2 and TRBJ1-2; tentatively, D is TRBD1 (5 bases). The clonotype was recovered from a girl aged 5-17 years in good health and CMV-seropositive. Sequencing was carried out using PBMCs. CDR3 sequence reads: CASSVQVYGYTF. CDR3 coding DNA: TGTGCCAGCAGTGTACAGGTCTATGGCTACACCTTC.